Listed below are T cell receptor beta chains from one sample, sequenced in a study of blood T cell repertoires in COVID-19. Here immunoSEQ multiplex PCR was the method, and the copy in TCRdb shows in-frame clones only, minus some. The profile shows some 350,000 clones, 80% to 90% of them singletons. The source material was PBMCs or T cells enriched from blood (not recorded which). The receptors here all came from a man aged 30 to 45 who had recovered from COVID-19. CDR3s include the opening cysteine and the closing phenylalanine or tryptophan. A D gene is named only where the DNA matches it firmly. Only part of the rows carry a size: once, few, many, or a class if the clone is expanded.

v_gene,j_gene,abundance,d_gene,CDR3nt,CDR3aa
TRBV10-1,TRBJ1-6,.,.,TGCGCCAGCAGTCCCGGGACTCCCTCACCCCTCCACTTT,CASSPGTPSPLHF
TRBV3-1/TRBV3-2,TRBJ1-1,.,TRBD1,TGTGCCAGCAGGGGGACAGGGGGCACTGAAGCTTTCTTT,CASRGTGGTEAFF
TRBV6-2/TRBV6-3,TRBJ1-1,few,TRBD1,TGTGCCAGCAGTCCCCCTATAGGGACAGCTGAAGCTTTCTTT,CASSPPIGTAEAFF
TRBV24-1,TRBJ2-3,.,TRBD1,TGTGCCACCAGTGATCCGAGGGGGCAGGGCACAGATACGCAGTATTTT,CATSDPRGQGTDTQYF
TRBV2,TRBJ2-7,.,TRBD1,TGTGCCAGTTTGGGACAGGGAAACGAGCAGTACTTC,CASLGQGNEQYF
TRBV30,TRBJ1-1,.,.,TGTGCCTGGACCCGGCCCGACAGGCTAAACACTGAAGCTTTCTTT,CAWTRPDRLNTEAFF
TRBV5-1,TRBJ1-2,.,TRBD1,TGCGCCAGCAGCCCTTCACAGGGGGCCTTGCAATATGGCTACACCTTC,CASSPSQGALQYGYTF
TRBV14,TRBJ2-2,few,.,TGTGCCAGCAGCCAAGGAGGGGGGGCCAGCACCGGGGAGCTGTTTTTT,CASSQGGGASTGELFF
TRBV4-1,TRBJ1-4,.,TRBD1,TGCGCCAGCAGCCCGGACAGGGCCCCAGGGGTTAGAACTAATGAAAAACTGTTTTTT,CASSPDRAPGVRTNEKLFF
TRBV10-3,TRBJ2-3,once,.,TGTGCCATCAGTGTGGGGCCTAGCACAGATACGCAGTATTTT,CAISVGPSTDTQYF
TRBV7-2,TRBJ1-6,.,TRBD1,TGTGCCAGCAGCTTAAAAACAACAGGGGGCTTTTCACCCCTCCACTTT,CASSLKTTGGFSPLHF
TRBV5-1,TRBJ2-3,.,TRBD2,TGCGCCAGCAGCTTTTACGGGGGGGTTGGAGATACGCAGTATTTT,CASSFYGGVGDTQYF
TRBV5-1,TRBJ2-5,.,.,TGCGCCAGCAGCATCACCGGGACTGTCGGGGAAGAGACCCAGTACTTC,CASSITGTVGEETQYF
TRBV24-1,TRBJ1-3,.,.,TGTGCCACCAAAATCGGCAGGGCCAGCTCTGGAAACACCATATATTTT,CATKIGRASSGNTIYF
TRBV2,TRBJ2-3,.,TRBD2,TGTGCCACGCAACTAGCGGGGGGGGGAGATACGCAGTATTTT,CATQLAGGGDTQYF
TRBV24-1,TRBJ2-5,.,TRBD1,TGTGCCACCAGTGAGGGACAGGGTCGGCAAGAGACCCAGTACTTC,CATSEGQGRQETQYF
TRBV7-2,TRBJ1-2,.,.,TGTGCCAGCAGCCAACAGGGAGGCTACACCTTC,CASSQQGGYTF
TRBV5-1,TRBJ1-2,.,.,TGCGCCAGCAGCTTGTCCGGCGGTGGCTACACCTTC,CASSLSGGGYTF
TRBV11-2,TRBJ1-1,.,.,TGTGCCAGCTCGGAGGGACTTGCGAACACTGAAGCTTTCTTT,CASSEGLANTEAFF
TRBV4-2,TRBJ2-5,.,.,TGTGCCAGCAGCCAAGCACTTACCGAGACCCAGTACTTC,CASSQALTETQYF
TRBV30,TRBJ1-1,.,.,TGTGCCTGGAGTGTAGGGGGAGAGGACACTGAAGCTTTCTTT,CAWSVGGEDTEAFF
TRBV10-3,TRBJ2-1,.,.,TGTGCCATCCGAGCCAACCAGGAGCGGCCCGGCAATGAGCAGTTCTTC,CAIRANQERPGNEQFF
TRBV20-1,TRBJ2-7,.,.,TGCAGTGCTAGACAGGGTGACGAGCAGTACTTC,CSARQGDEQYF
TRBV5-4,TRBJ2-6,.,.,TGTGCCAGCAGCTTGGAACAAACTGGGGCCAACGTCCTGACTTTC,CASSLEQTGANVLTF
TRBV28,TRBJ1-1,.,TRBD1,TGTGCCAGCAGAGTAGGGGGCGCTTTCACTGAAGCTTTCTTT,CASRVGGAFTEAFF
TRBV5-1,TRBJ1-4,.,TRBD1,TGCGCCAGCAGCTTGGCCCTCCGGACAGGTTCTAATGAAAAACTGTTTTTT,CASSLALRTGSNEKLFF
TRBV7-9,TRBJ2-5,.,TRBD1,TGTGCCAGCAGCTCCCGGGACAGGGCGACCCAGTACTTC,CASSSRDRATQYF
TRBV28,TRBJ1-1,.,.,TGTGCCAGCAGTCCCGTCGGGGAGGGCAGGGACACTGAAGCTTTCTTT,CASSPVGEGRDTEAFF
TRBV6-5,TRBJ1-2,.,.,TGTGCCAGCAGTCAGAGGCAGGGCATTTATGGCTACACCTTC,CASSQRQGIYGYTF
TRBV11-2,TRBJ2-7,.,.,TGTGCCAGCAGCCAAAATACCAGGGAGCAGTACTTC,CASSQNTREQYF
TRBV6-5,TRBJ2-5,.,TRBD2,TGTGCCAGCAGGCCTCTAGCGGGGACCCAAGAGACCCAGTACTTC,CASRPLAGTQETQYF
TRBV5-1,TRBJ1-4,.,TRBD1,TGCGCCAGCAGCCACAAACAGGGGTTAGCAACTAATGAAAAACTGTTTTTT,CASSHKQGLATNEKLFF
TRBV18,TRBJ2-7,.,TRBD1,TGTGCCAGCTCACAGAACAGACAGGGGGGCGAGCAGTACTTC,CASSQNRQGGEQYF
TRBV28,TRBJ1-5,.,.,TGTGCCAGCAGAACCCTACAGGCGTCCCTCTATAGCAATCAGCCCCAGCATTTT,CASRTLQASLYSNQPQHF
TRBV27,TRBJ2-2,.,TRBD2,TGTGCCAGCAGTTACATAGCGGGGGGCGGCACCGGGGAGCTGTTTTTT,CASSYIAGGGTGELFF
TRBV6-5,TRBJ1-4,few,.,TGTGCCAGCAGTTACTCTGGACAAGTTGAAAAACTGTTTTTT,CASSYSGQVEKLFF
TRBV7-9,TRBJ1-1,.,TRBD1,TGTGCCAGCAGGCACGGGGGACAGGGGCAACCTGAAGCTTTCTTT,CASRHGGQGQPEAFF
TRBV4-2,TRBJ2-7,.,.,TGTGCCAGCGGGGACACCGTGTCCTACGAGCAGTACTTC,CASGDTVSYEQYF
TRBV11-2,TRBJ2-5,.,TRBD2,TGTGCCAGCAGCCCACAACTAGCGGGGGCGTACCAAGAGACCCAGTACTTC,CASSPQLAGAYQETQYF
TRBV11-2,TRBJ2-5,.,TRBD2,TGTGCCAGCAGCTTAGGGACTAGCGAAGAATGGTACCAAGAGACCCAGTACTTC,CASSLGTSEEWYQETQYF
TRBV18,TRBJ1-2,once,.,TGTGCCAGCTCACCAGACATAAACTATGGCTACACCTTC,CASSPDINYGYTF